These 18 T cell receptor beta chains were all obtained from the same sample, sequenced in a study of blood T cell repertoires in COVID-19. Assay used: immunoSEQ multiplex PCR; TCRdb lists only in-frame clones, some missing. The table records roughly 300,000 clones, more than 75% of them present only once. What was sequenced was PBMCs or T cells enriched from blood (not recorded which). These receptors were collected from a woman aged 35 to 49 with acute COVID-19.

The CDR3 sequence is CASSRSANYGYTF. The CDR3 coding sequence is TGTGCCAGCAGCAGAAGCGCTAACTATGGCTACACCTTC. The V call is TRBV3-1 (or the pseudogene TRBV3-2), the J call TRBJ1-2; no firm D call. V was pared by 5 bases and J by 0 bases, with 7 bases between. The germline CDR1 and CDR2 sequences are LGHDT and YNNKEL (reference sequence). This CDR3 has 13 residues.

This clone has a single count. The chain employs TRBV7-3 and TRBJ2-1; 9 bases agree with TRBD2. After removal of 5 bases from V and 9 bases from J, the junction contained 14 bases not matched to a gene. This CDR3 region has 16 residues. CDR1 is SGHTA, CDR2 FQGTGA, per germline. CDR3: CASSHLPAGGPIEQFF. CDR3 DNA: TGTGCCAGCAGCCACCTGCCAGCGGGGGGCCCCATTGAGCAGTTCTTC. Variable domain in full (rest from reference TRBV7-3 and TRBJ2-1): GAGVSQTPSNKVTEKGKYVELRCDPISGHTALYWYRQSLGQGPEFLIYFQGTGAADDSGLPNDRFFAVRPEGSVSTLKIQRTERGDSAVYLCASSHLPAGGPIEQFFGPGTRLTVL.

The V call is TRBV5-5, the J call TRBJ1-4; D possibly corresponds to TRBD1 (6 bases). This CDR3 is built from 15 residues. The germline V gene encodes CDR1 SGHKS and CDR2 YYEKEE (reference sequence). V was pared by 2 bases and J by 8 bases, with 16 bases between. The chain's CDR3 is CASSLNGGRREKLFF. The CDR3 DNA sequence: TGTGCCAGCAGCTTAAACGGGGGGCGCAGGGAAAAACTGTTTTTT.

The V and J genes are TRBV2 and TRBJ2-2, with 7 bases identical to TRBD1. The CDR3 contains 14 residues. The J segment lost 6 bases and the V segment lost 4 bases, leaving 5 bases of the junction unmatched. Germline V gene data show CDR1 as SNHLY and CDR2 as FYNNEI. The CDR3, as DNA: TGTGCCAGCAGTGTGGACAGGACCTCCGGGGAGCTGTTTTTT. This translates into CASSVDRTSGELFF.

Concerning this clone: The same CDR3 arises from other DNA sequences in this sample as well. CDR3 nucleotide sequence: TGCGCCAGCAGCTTGGACGGGATCAATCAGCCCCAGCATTTT. Translated, it gives CASSLDGINQPQHF. The gene calls are TRBV5-1 and TRBJ1-5; the D is unclear. Trimming left V 0 bases short and J 3 bases short, with 7 bases between. This CDR3 is 14 amino acids long. Germline V gene sequence: CDR1 SGHRS, CDR2 YFSETQ.

The V gene is TRBV6-2 or TRBV6-3, the J gene TRBJ2-7; D may be TRBD1 (6 bases). This CDR3 spans 13 amino acids. V shed 2 bases and J shed 7 bases, with 12 bases lying between them. The germline CDR1 and CDR2 sequences are MNHEY and SVGEGT. CDR3 loop: CASSYPGTREQYF. The CDR3 DNA reads as TGTGCCAGCAGTTACCCCGGGACAAGGGAGCAGTACTTC.

The rearrangement uses TRBV16 and TRBJ2-3; TRBD2 agrees at 7 bases. The V gene's germline CDR1 is KGHSY and CDR2 FQNENV. This CDR3 region has 17 residues. Trimming took 8 bases from V and 2 from J; bases not matched to a gene: 16. For the CDR3, the DNA is TGTGCCAGCTTGCCAAAGGCAAGGCTAGCGGACACAGATACGCAGTATTTT. Translating gives CASLPKARLADTDTQYF. The full variable domain, with the rest looked up from reference TRBV16 and TRBJ2-3, is GEEVAQTPKHLVRGEGQKAKLYCAPIKGHSYVFWYQQVLKNEFKFLISFQNENVFDETGMPKERFSAKCLPNSPCSLEIQATKLEDSAVYFCASLPKARLADTDTQYFGPGTRLTVL.

The chain combines TRBV19 with TRBJ2-1, with 7 nucleotides matching TRBD1. V trimming: 6 bases; J trimming: 4 bases; junction bases outside the gene matches: 9. The CDR3 totals 15 residues. The V gene's germline CDR1 is LNHDA and CDR2 SQIVND (reference sequence). CDR3 in amino acids: CASSPVGTVYNEQFF. CDR3 nucleotides: TGTGCCAGTAGCCCGGTCGGGACAGTATACAATGAGCAGTTCTTC.

The V gene is TRBV27, the J gene TRBJ2-4; D may be TRBD2 (5 bases). The CDR3 covers 12 residues. The V gene lost 8 bases and the J gene lost 3 bases, with 8 bases spanning the gap. Germline CDR1 reads MNHEY; CDR2 reads SMNVEV (reference sequence). The CDR3 nucleotides are TGTGCCAGCGGACGGGACAAAAACATTCAGTACTTC. It yields the protein CASGRDKNIQYF.

CDR3 DNA: TGTGCCAGCAGCGTGCGGGAGGGGTCCTACAATGAGCAGTTCTTC. Amino acids: CASSVREGSYNEQFF. The genes are TRBV9 and TRBJ2-1; 9 positions agree with TRBD2. CDR3 length: 15 amino acids. The trim removed 2 bases at V and 1 base at J, leaving 1 base unmatched. The germline gives CDR1 SGDLS, CDR2 YYNGEE. The whole variable domain, filled in from reference TRBV9 and TRBJ2-1, reads DSGVTQTPKHLITATGQRVTLRCSPRSGDLSVYWYQQSLDQGLQFLIQYYNGEERAKGNILERFSAQQFPDLHSELNLSSLELGDSALYFCASSVREGSYNEQFFGPGTRLTVL.

The gene calls are TRBV7-2 and TRBJ2-7; maybe TRBD2 (6 bases). Deletions cut 1 base from V and 1 base from J, with 14 bases between. From germline, CDR1 is SGHTA and CDR2 FQGNSA. The CDR3 consists of 16 residues. DNA of the CDR3: TGTGCCAGCAGCTTAGGATTGAGGGACTTTTCCTACGAGCAGTACTTC. Its protein is CASSLGLRDFSYEQYF.

The chain links TRBV20-1 to TRBJ2-1; weak D call: TRBD1 (6 bases). V was cut by 3 bases and J by 5 bases, with 14 bases left in between. The germline CDR1 and CDR2 sequences are DFQATT and SNEGSKA (reference sequence). The CDR3 runs 14 residues. The CDR3 protein is CSASRPGQDNEQFF. In DNA form, the CDR3 reads TGCAGTGCTAGTAGACCGGGACAAGACAATGAGCAGTTCTTC.

This clone came up once. V is TRBV5-4 and J is TRBJ2-7, with TRBD1 matching 8 bases. The CDR3 covers 15 residues. Per the germline V gene, CDR1 is SGHNT and CDR2 is YYREEE (reference sequence). The junction had 6 bases not matched to a gene; V was cut back by 4 bases and J by 0 bases. CDR3: CASSPGTGSSYEQYF. CDR3 DNA: TGTGCCAGCAGCCCAGGGACAGGAAGCTCCTACGAGCAGTACTTC.

The rearrangement uses TRBV27 and TRBJ2-7; 10 bases agree with TRBD1. The CDR3 spans 16 residues. The V gene end was trimmed by 5 bases and the J gene end by 1 base; junction bases not matched to a gene: 8. CDR1 and CDR2 (germline): MNHEY, SMNVEV (reference sequence). The CDR3 DNA reads TGTGCCAGCAGTACCTATGGACAGGGGGGATCCTACGAGCAGTACTTC. It translates to CASSTYGQGGSYEQYF.

The count of this clone is one. V is TRBV5-4 and J is TRBJ2-5; D unclear. The CDR3 runs to 14 residues. V dropped 4 bases and J dropped 3 bases, with 13 bases sitting between them. Germline V gene data show CDR1 as SGHNT and CDR2 as YYREEE (reference sequence). In nucleotides, the CDR3 is TGTGCCAGCAGCCTAGTACACTCCAAAGAGACCCAGTACTTC. Amino acid sequence: CASSLVHSKETQYF.

V usage is TRBV7-2 and J usage is TRBJ2-3; TRBD2 is a possible D gene (6 bases). CDR1 is SGHTA and CDR2 is FQGNSA in the germline V gene. Trimming cost V 2 bases and J 2 bases, with 20 bases left between them. This CDR3 comprises 18 residues. The CDR3 coding sequence is TGTGCCAGCAGCTTATGGGGGGTAAAGTCGGGAGCCACAGATACGCAGTATTTT. It specifies CASSLWGVKSGATDTQYF.

The CDR3 loop reads CASSQARTALFEKLFF. The CDR3 DNA reads as TGTGCCAGCAGCCAAGCCCGGACAGCCCTTTTTGAAAAACTGTTTTTT. The rearrangement links TRBV7-9 to TRBJ1-4; D may be TRBD1 (6 bases). Germline CDR1 is SEHNR and CDR2 is FQNEAQ (reference sequence). The CDR3 contains 16 residues. V lost 5 bases to trimming and J lost 7 bases, with 20 bases between them.

The chain carries TRBV11-2 and TRBJ2-2; the match to TRBD2 covers 9 bases. The CDR3 is 15 residues long. V lost 3 bases to trimming and J lost 5 bases; unmatched junction nucleotides: 4. Germline loops: CDR1 SGHAT, CDR2 FQNNGV. CDR3: CASSLASGKTGELFF. CDR3 in DNA: TGTGCCAGCAGCTTGGCTAGCGGGAAAACCGGGGAGCTGTTTTTT. The whole variable domain, filled in from reference TRBV11-2 and TRBJ2-2, reads EAGVAQSPRYKIIEKRQSVAFWCNPISGHATLYWYQQILGQGPKLLIQFQNNGVVDDSQLPKDRFSAERLKGVDSTLKIQPAKLEDSAVYLCASSLASGKTGELFFGEGSRLTVL.